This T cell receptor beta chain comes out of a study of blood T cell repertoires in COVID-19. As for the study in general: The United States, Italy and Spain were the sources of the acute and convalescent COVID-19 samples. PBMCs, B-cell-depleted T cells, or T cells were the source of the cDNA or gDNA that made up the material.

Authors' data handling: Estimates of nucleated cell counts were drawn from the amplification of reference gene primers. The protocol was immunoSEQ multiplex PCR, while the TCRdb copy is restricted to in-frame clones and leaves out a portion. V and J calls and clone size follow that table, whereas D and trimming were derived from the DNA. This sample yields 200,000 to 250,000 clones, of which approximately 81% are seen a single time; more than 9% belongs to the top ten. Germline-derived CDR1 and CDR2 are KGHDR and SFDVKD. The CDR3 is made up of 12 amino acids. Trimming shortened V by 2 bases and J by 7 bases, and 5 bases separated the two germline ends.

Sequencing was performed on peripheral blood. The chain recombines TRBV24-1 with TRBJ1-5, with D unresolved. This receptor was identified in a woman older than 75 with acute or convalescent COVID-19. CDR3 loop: CATSDSSQPQHF. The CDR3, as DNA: TGTGCCACCAGTGATTCGAGCCAGCCCCAGCATTTT.